The 18 T cell receptor beta chains below all came from one sample that was sequenced in a study of blood T cell repertoires in COVID-19. Profiled with immunoSEQ multiplex PCR; TCRdb holds only in-frame clones, not every one. This table holds fewer than 250,000 clones, around 90% found once. Input material: PBMCs or T cells enriched from blood (not recorded which). These receptors originate from a woman in her twenties or thirties with acute COVID-19.

The chain uses TRBV5-6 and TRBJ2-5, with D perhaps TRBD2 (7 bases). Germline CDR1 and CDR2: SGHDT and YYEEEE. The CDR3 sequence is 16 residues long. V was clipped by 4 bases and J by 4 bases, with 20 bases between them. CDR3 nucleotides: TGTGCCAGCAGCCCGAAGGGGGGGGCGCGGGGAGAGACCCAGTACTTC. Its translation: CASSPKGGARGETQYF. The whole variable domain, filled in from reference TRBV5-6 and TRBJ2-5, reads DAGVTQSPTHLIKTRGQQVTLRCSPKSGHDTVSWYQQALGQGPQFIFQYYEEEERQRGNFPDRFSGHQFPNYSSELNVNALLLGDSALYLCASSPKGGARGETQYFGPGTRLLVL.

The V and J genes are TRBV7-9 and TRBJ2-1, with 11 positions matching TRBD1. From germline, CDR1 is SEHNR and CDR2 FQNEAQ (reference sequence). The CDR3 covers 16 residues. After removal of 7 bases from V and 6 bases from J, the junction contained 11 bases not matched to a gene. CDR3 protein: CASTRTGTGGINEQFF. The DNA for the CDR3 is TGTGCCAGCACCCGAACCGGGACAGGGGGTATCAATGAGCAGTTCTTC.

DNA of the CDR3: TGTGCCAGCAGCTCGGTAGGTAGCCCTACGGATGGCTACACCTTC. It is translated as CASSSVGSPTDGYTF. The J gene is TRBJ1-2, the V gene TRBV7-9; D ambiguous. V was clipped by 4 bases and J by 6 bases, with 18 bases between them. The germline V gene encodes CDR1 SEHNR and CDR2 FQNEAQ (reference sequence). This CDR3 is built from 15 residues.

The chain uses TRBV5-1 and TRBJ1-2, with a possible D match to TRBD1 (5 bases). Germline lookup yields CDR1 SGHRS and CDR2 YFSETQ. V was cut by 1 base and J by 0 bases, with 10 bases left in between. This CDR3 has 15 residues. The CDR3 loop is CASSLSGGANYGYTF. CDR3 nucleotide sequence: TGCGCCAGCAGCTTGAGCGGGGGGGCTAACTATGGCTACACCTTC.

The CDR3 is CASSRSGTGDTGELFF. As DNA, the CDR3 is TGTGCCAGCTCACGGTCCGGGACAGGGGACACCGGGGAGCTGTTTTTT. The V call is TRBV18, the J call TRBJ2-2; 10 nucleotides agree with TRBD1. This CDR3 region has 16 residues. The germline gives CDR1 KGHSH, CDR2 LQKENI. J gave up 3 bases and V 4 bases, and 5 bases lay outside the gene matches.

The J gene is TRBJ1-2, the V gene TRBV27, with 7 bases matching TRBD1. The ends lost 3 bases at V and 8 bases at J; junction bases unmatched: 6. The CDR3 sequence is 13 residues long. CDR1 and CDR2 (germline): MNHEY, SMNVEV (reference sequence). This CDR3 is CASSFTGDEGYTF. DNA of the CDR3: TGTGCCAGCAGTTTTACAGGGGACGAAGGCTACACCTTC.

This chain uses TRBV5-4 with TRBJ2-5; D is uncertain. V was pared by 2 bases and J by 4 bases, with 9 bases between. The CDR3 extends over 13 amino acids. In germline, CDR1 is SGHNT, CDR2 YYREEE (reference sequence). The CDR3 reads CASSFIEVETQYF. CDR3 bases: TGTGCCAGCAGCTTTATAGAGGTAGAGACCCAGTACTTC.

The chain has TRBV24-1 and TRBJ1-5; D call uncertain. Germline values: CDR1 KGHDR, CDR2 SFDVKD. The CDR3 runs 18 residues. The ends were cut back, 2 bases at V and 3 bases at J, with 19 bases in the middle. The CDR3 DNA is TGTGCCACCAGTGATTCCTCCTGGGTCGGCAGGCCCAATCAGCCCCAGCATTTT. Its translation: CATSDSSWVGRPNQPQHF.

The chain couples TRBV6-2 or TRBV6-3 to TRBJ2-7; 9 bases agree with TRBD1. CDR3 length: 15 amino acids. The germline gives CDR1 MNHEY, CDR2 SVGEGT. The V and J ends lost 5 bases and 4 bases, in that order; junction bases with no gene match: 9. The CDR3 reads CASSPPRDRDYEQYF. The CDR3 DNA is TGTGCCAGCAGTCCCCCCCGGGACAGGGATTACGAGCAGTACTTC.

This chain joins TRBV6-6 and TRBJ1-2; 11 bases agree with TRBD1. The junction had 13 bases not matched to a gene; V was cut back by 6 bases and J by 7 bases. Germline V gene lookup returns CDR1 MNHNY and CDR2 SVGAGI (reference sequence). CDR3 length equals 16 residues. This chain's CDR3 is CASRGPLDRGPGGYTF. CDR3 sequence (DNA): TGTGCCAGCAGGGGCCCCCTGGACAGGGGGCCTGGTGGCTACACCTTC.

V and J are TRBV6-4 and TRBJ2-3; TRBD2 matches 10 bases. This CDR3 comprises 17 residues. The V and J ends lost 4 bases and 4 bases, in that order; junction bases with no gene match: 11. The germline CDR1 and CDR2 sequences are MRHNA and SNTAGT. CDR3 bases: TGTGCCAGCAGTGCCCGCCCGGGGAGCGGGAGGGCAGATACGCAGTATTTT. Translating gives CASSARPGSGRADTQYF.

This clone was seen only a few times. The V gene is TRBV4-2, the J gene TRBJ1-3, with D unclear. The length of the CDR3 is 14 residues. Between the trimmed V and J ends, which lost 1 base and 4 bases, there was a span of 8 bases. CDR1 and CDR2 from the germline V gene are LGHNA and YNFKEQ. For the CDR3, the DNA is TGTGCCAGCAGCCAAGGTGGCAGAGGAAACACCATATATTTT. This translates into CASSQGGRGNTIYF.

The chain links TRBV3-1 (or the pseudogene TRBV3-2) to TRBJ1-1, with D perhaps matching TRBD1 (6 bases). The ends were cut back, 1 base at V and 6 bases at J, with 15 bases in the middle. This CDR3 region has 15 residues. CDR1 and CDR2 (germline): LGHDT, YNNKEL (reference sequence). The CDR3 nucleotides are TGTGCCAGCAGCCAAGCACACAGGGAGGGATCTGAAGCTTTCTTT. Translation: CASSQAHREGSEAFF.

The rearrangement uses TRBV5-1 and TRBJ2-1, with TRBD2 identical over 10 bases. Losses at the gene ends were 3 bases for V and 4 bases for J; bases not matched to a gene: 7. This CDR3 spans 16 amino acids. CDR1 is SGHRS and CDR2 is YFSETQ in the germline V gene. DNA for the CDR3: TGCGCCAGCAGCTCCCAAACTAGCGGGGCGTACAATGAGCAGTTCTTC. Amino acid sequence: CASSSQTSGAYNEQFF.

This chain connects TRBV10-2 to TRBJ1-6; maybe TRBD1 (5 bases). Germline V gene lookup returns CDR1 WSHSY and CDR2 SAAADI. The CDR3 has 17 amino acids. Trimming left V 0 bases short and J 8 bases short, with 17 bases between. The chain's CDR3 is CASSESGGRGMDSPLHF. In nucleotides, the CDR3 is TGCGCCAGCAGTGAGTCGGGGGGTCGGGGGATGGATTCACCCCTCCACTTT.

This rearrangement joins TRBV7-2 to TRBJ1-2; D is possibly TRBD1 (6 bases). This CDR3 is built from 13 residues. Trimming took 6 bases from V and 8 from J, leaving 16 bases between them. Germline loops: CDR1 SGHTA, CDR2 FQGNSA. The CDR3 DNA follows: TGTGCCAGCAGGGGGGGGGCTTTTTACGGCTACACCTTC. This codes for CASRGGAFYGYTF.

This CDR3 reads CASSRGGGTGELFF. In DNA form, the CDR3 reads TGTGCCAGCAGTCGGGGTGGCGGCACCGGGGAGCTGTTTTTT. The gene calls are TRBV27 and TRBJ2-2; perhaps TRBD2 as D (5 bases). V was clipped by 5 bases and J by 4 bases, with 11 bases between them. Germline-derived CDR1 and CDR2 are MNHEY and SMNVEV (reference sequence). The CDR3 spans 14 residues.

The chain is built from TRBV6-1 and TRBJ1-1; D not resolved. The germline CDR1 and CDR2 sequences are MNHNS and SASEGT. Trimming removed 3 bases at V and 2 bases at J, with 10 bases between. There are 14 residues in the CDR3. CDR3 amino acids: CASSESTVNTEAFF. CDR3 coding DNA: TGTGCCAGCAGTGAGTCCACAGTTAACACTGAAGCTTTCTTT.